The clone carrying this TCR beta chain was observed once. The V segment lost 6 bases and the J segment 9 bases; nucleotides outside the gene matches: 16. Germline assignment: CDR1 SNHLY and CDR2 FYNNEI. The CDR3 runs to 16 residues. Sequenced by immunoSEQ multiplex PCR; TCRdb stores in-frame clones only, minus some. The sample comprises roughly 88,000 clones, just under 85% of which are singletons, and approximately 20% rests with the top ten. The data originate from a study of control samples from healthy donors and cancer patients. This TCR came from a young man in good health. The rearrangement joins TRBV2 to TRBJ1-4; 7 bases line up with TRBD1. Sequenced sample: blood. Here the CDR3 DNA reads TGTGCCAGCAGGGGGACCGGGACAGCCTTAAGTAAAAAACTGTTTTTT. Translating gives CASRGTGTALSKKLFF.